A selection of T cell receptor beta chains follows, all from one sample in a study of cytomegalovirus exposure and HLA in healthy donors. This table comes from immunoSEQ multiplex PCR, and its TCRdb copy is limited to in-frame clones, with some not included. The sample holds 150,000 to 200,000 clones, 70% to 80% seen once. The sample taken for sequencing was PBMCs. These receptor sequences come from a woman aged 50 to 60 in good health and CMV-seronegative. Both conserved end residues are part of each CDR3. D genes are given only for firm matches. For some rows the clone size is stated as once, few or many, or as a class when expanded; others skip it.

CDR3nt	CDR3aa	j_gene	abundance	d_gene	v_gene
TGTGCCAGTAGTCCGCAGACTAGCGGGTACTACGAGCAGTACTTC	CASSPQTSGYYEQYF	TRBJ2-7	-	TRBD2	TRBV19
TGTGCCAGCAGTGTCCGCCGGGACAGGGAAACCGGGGAGCTGTTTTTT	CASSVRRDRETGELFF	TRBJ2-2	-	TRBD1	TRBV6-1
TGTGCCAGCAGCTTAGCGGGCTGGACTCGGGGCACTGAAGCTTTCTTT	CASSLAGWTRGTEAFF	TRBJ1-1	-	-	TRBV7-2
TGTGCCAGCAGTTCATACAGGGGCACAGATACGCAGTATTTT	CASSSYRGTDTQYF	TRBJ2-3	few	-	TRBV28
TGTGCCAGCAGCCAAACGGGAGGGAAATCCTACGAGCAGTACTTC	CASSQTGGKSYEQYF	TRBJ2-7	-	TRBD2	TRBV16
TGTGCCAGCAGGGCCGGGACTAGCAATTTCGGTGAGCAGTTCTTC	CASRAGTSNFGEQFF	TRBJ2-1	few	TRBD2	TRBV6-5
TGTGCCAGCAGCCCAGAAAACACCATATATTTT	CASSPENTIYF	TRBJ1-3	-	-	TRBV7-2
TGTGCCAGTAGTCTTCAAGCGGGGGGGCCTTATAATGAGCAGTTCTTC	CASSLQAGGPYNEQFF	TRBJ2-1	-	TRBD2	TRBV19
TGCGCCAGCAGTCAGACAGTCCAAGAGACCCAGTACTTC	CASSQTVQETQYF	TRBJ2-5	-	-	TRBV5-1
TGCGCCAGCAGCCAAGATACAGGGGCCCTGAACACTGAAGCTTTCTTT	CASSQDTGALNTEAFF	TRBJ1-1	-	TRBD1	TRBV4-3
TGTGCCATTACGCCCGGCGGGAGGGCCATAGAGACCCAGTACTTC	CAITPGGRAIETQYF	TRBJ2-5	-	TRBD2	TRBV5-4
TGTGCCAGCAGTTTATCGGGACTCGCCGTGGCAGCTTTCTTT	CASSLSGLAVAAFF	TRBJ1-1	-	-	TRBV27